This passage covers 27 T cell receptor beta chains from one sample sequenced in a study of T cells in Graves' hyperthyroidism and ophthalmopathy (dated by TCRdb to about 2019). Libraries were made using multiplex PCR. The instrument given in TCRdb is Illumina HiSeq 2000. The TCR beta CDR3 regions were amplified from RNA transcripts. The TCR CDR3 was subjected to a first round of RT-PCR using the HTBI primer set and the Qiagen OneStep RT-PCR kit. TCRdb redid the processing of the public reads, applying fastp at Q25 and MiXCR, and retained in-frame beta chains. CDR3 protein duplicates are merged, each entry listing the most common genes and DNA. Within this sample are hundreds of thousands of distinct CDR3 sequences, with roughly 37% of them counted one time only. The ten largest account for 8.9% of the sample. The sequenced material came from blood. The source is a man between 18 and 35 years old with Graves' hyperthyroidism.

This clonotype was found many times. V gene TRBV19 combines with J gene TRBJ1-5, with a possible D match to TRBD1 (5 bases). CDR3 length equals 14 residues. Germline CDR1 LNHDA, CDR2 SQIVND (reference sequence). Trimming took off 3 bases at V and 11 bases at J, with 17 bases between the two ends. This CDR3 is CASSIAGPSRSQHF. CDR3 sequence (DNA): TGTGCCAGTAGTATCGCAGGGCCCAGCCGGTCCCAGCATTTT.

This clonotype turned up a few times. The chain links TRBV9 to TRBJ2-3; D remains unclear. Between the trimmed V and J ends, which lost 5 bases and 7 bases, there was a span of 11 bases. CDR1 and CDR2 (germline): SGDLS, YYNGEE. This CDR3 contains 12 residues. CDR3 amino acids: CASSASVNTQYF. The CDR3 region has the DNA TGTGCCAGCAGTGCTTCAGTCAATACGCAGTATTTT.

The rearrangement links TRBV5-6 to TRBJ1-2; no definite D call. The CDR3 spans 13 residues. The ends were cut back, 5 bases at V and 4 bases at J, with 12 bases in the middle. Germline V gene lookup returns CDR1 SGHDT and CDR2 YYEEEE. In nucleotides, the CDR3 is TGTGCCAGCAGTGAGCGGGTTGGCTATGGCTACACCTTC. It codes for CASSERVGYGYTF.

The rearrangement uses TRBV7-9 and TRBJ2-5; the match to TRBD2 covers 9 bases. The V segment lost 3 bases and the J segment 0 bases; nucleotides outside the gene matches: 11. The CDR3 totals 18 residues. Germline CDR1 is SEHNR and CDR2 is FQNEAQ (reference sequence). CDR3 DNA sequence: TGTGCCAGCAGCTTGGGTCCGCCTAGCGGGGCTTACCAAGAGACCCAGTACTTC. This gives the protein CASSLGPPSGAYQETQYF. Based on the CDR3 plus reference TRBV7-9 and TRBJ2-5, the full variable domain is DTGVSQNPRHKITKRGQNVTFRCDPISEHNRLYWYRQTLGQGPEFLTYFQNEAQLEKSRLLSDRFSAERPKGSFSTLEIQRTEQGDSAMYLCASSLGPPSGAYQETQYFGPGTRLLVL.

This chain joins TRBV20-1 and TRBJ1-1; D not certain. This CDR3 is built from 12 residues. The V gene lost 2 bases and the J gene lost 2 bases, with 6 bases spanning the gap. Looked up from germline, CDR1 is DFQATT and CDR2 is SNEGSKA (reference sequence). The CDR3: CSARLSNTEAFF. CDR3 sequence (DNA): TGCAGTGCTAGACTCAGTAACACTGAAGCTTTCTTT.

This clonotype was picked up many times. This chain joins TRBV2 and TRBJ1-6; 9 bases match TRBD1. Trimming removed 4 bases from V and 12 bases from J; junction bases left unmatched: 10. Per the germline V gene, CDR1 is SNHLY and CDR2 is FYNNEI. This CDR3 contains 15 residues. DNA for the CDR3: TGTGCCAGCAGTGCCGGACAGGGGCCCTCCCGACCCCTCCACTTT. Amino acid sequence: CASSAGQGPSRPLHF. Filled out from reference TRBV2 and TRBJ1-6, the complete variable domain reads EPEVTQTPSHQVTQMGQEVILRCVPISNHLYFYWYRQILGQKVEFLVSFYNNEISEKSEIFDDQFSVERPDGSNFTLKIRSTKLEDSAMYFCASSAGQGPSRPLHFGNGTRLTVT.

The gene calls are TRBV20-1 and TRBJ1-2; D uncertain. The V end lost 6 bases, the J end lost 3 bases, and 11 bases lay between the germline ends. The germline CDR1 and CDR2 sequences are DFQATT and SNEGSKA (reference sequence). CDR3 size: 12 residues. CDR3 sequence reads: CSATADYYGYTF. The CDR3, as DNA: TGCAGTGCCACGGCCGACTACTATGGCTACACCTTC.

The table lists this clonotype with many counts. The chain joins TRBV19 to TRBJ1-2; no clear D. Per germline, CDR1 LNHDA and CDR2 SQIVND (reference sequence). The length of the CDR3 is 14 residues. Trimming took off 1 base at V and 3 bases at J, with 9 bases between the two ends. The DNA for the CDR3 is TGTGCCAGTAGTATAGCGGCAGGAGACTATGGCTACACCTTC. Its protein is CASSIAAGDYGYTF. The full variable domain, rest sourced from reference TRBV19 and TRBJ1-2, is DGGITQSPKYLFRKEGQNVTLSCEQNLNHDAMYWYRQDPGQGLRLIYYSQIVNDFQKGDIAEGYSVSREKKESFPLTVTSAQKNPTAFYLCASSIAAGDYGYTFGSGTRLTVV.

The J gene is TRBJ1-2, the V gene TRBV6-6; D ambiguous. V was trimmed by 1 base and J by 4 bases, leaving 10 bases between them. The CDR3 extends over 14 amino acids. CDR1 is MNHNY, CDR2 SVGAGI, per germline (reference sequence). As DNA, the CDR3 is TGTGCCAGCAGTTACTTATTAGGACTCTATGGCTACACCTTC. It codes for CASSYLLGLYGYTF.

V is TRBV19 and J is TRBJ2-2; 8 bases are a match to TRBD1. This CDR3 comprises 14 residues. V shed 6 bases, J shed 5 bases, and the junction held 5 bases outside the gene matches. CDR1 and CDR2 from the germline V gene are LNHDA and SQIVND (reference sequence). CDR3 DNA: TGTGCCAGTAGGACGACAGGGGAAACCGGGGAGCTGTTTTTT. It yields the protein CASRTTGETGELFF.

The rearrangement links TRBV7-4 to TRBJ1-2; D ambiguous. The CDR3 totals 16 residues. Trimming took 3 bases from V and 8 from J, leaving 22 bases between them. CDR1 SGHVT and CDR2 SQSDAQ come from the germline V gene. The CDR3 coding sequence is TGTGCCAGCAGCTTCTTGCCGGGCCGCCACACCGAGGGCTACACCTTC. It translates to CASSFLPGRHTEGYTF.

This clonotype was seen repeatedly, ten times or more. The chain combines TRBV29-1 with TRBJ2-5; TRBD2 matches at 10 bases. Germline trimming cut 6 bases from V and 3 bases from J; bases unmatched to any gene: 4. The germline CDR1 and CDR2 sequences are SQVTM and ANQGSEA. The CDR3 contains 13 residues. CDR3 region: CSVTGLAEETQYF. CDR3 DNA: TGCAGCGTGACCGGACTAGCGGAAGAGACCCAGTACTTC.

This clonotype was observed many times. This sequence joins TRBV2 and TRBJ1-5; D remains unclear. The germline V and J ends were trimmed by 8 bases and 0 bases, with 8 bases remaining between them. Germline lookup yields CDR1 SNHLY and CDR2 FYNNEI. The CDR3 covers 13 residues. The DNA for the CDR3 is TGTGCCAGCGTCACGGATAGCAATCAGCCCCAGCATTTT. Translated: CASVTDSNQPQHF.

The gene calls are TRBV4-1 and TRBJ1-2; 7 nucleotides agree with TRBD1. After removal of 0 bases from V and 4 bases from J, the junction contained 5 bases not matched to a gene. Germline assignment: CDR1 MGHRA and CDR2 YSYEKL. The CDR3 is 15 residues long. DNA of the CDR3: TGCGCCAGCAGCCAAGATATAGGGGGCGGCTATGGCTACACCTTC. Its protein product is CASSQDIGGGYGYTF.

The chain has TRBV7-9 and TRBJ2-2; 7 bases map to TRBD1. This CDR3 comprises 16 residues. The V gene end was trimmed by 5 bases and the J gene end by 1 base; junction bases not matched to a gene: 7. Germline assignment: CDR1 SEHNR and CDR2 FQNEAQ (reference sequence). The CDR3 spells CASSQRTGLNTGELFF. Written as DNA, the CDR3 is TGTGCCAGCAGCCAAAGGACAGGATTGAACACCGGGGAGCTGTTTTTT. Using reference TRBV7-9 and TRBJ2-2 for the parts outside the CDR3, the full variable domain is DTGVSQNPRHKITKRGQNVTFRCDPISEHNRLYWYRQTLGQGPEFLTYFQNEAQLEKSRLLSDRFSAERPKGSFSTLEIQRTEQGDSAMYLCASSQRTGLNTGELFFGEGSRLTVL.

The J gene is TRBJ2-5, the V gene TRBV2, with 9 positions matching TRBD2. The CDR3 covers 17 residues. CDR1 and CDR2 from the germline V gene are SNHLY and FYNNEI. After removal of 1 base from V and 0 bases from J, the junction contained 6 bases not matched to a gene. CDR3: CASSEGEAGGHQETQYF. CDR3 coding DNA: TGTGCCAGCAGTGAAGGGGAAGCGGGGGGCCACCAAGAGACCCAGTACTTC.

This clonotype has more than one count but fewer than ten. This sequence joins TRBV20-1 and TRBJ1-1; D ambiguous. The CDR3 loop spans 16 amino acids. Germline CDR1 reads DFQATT; CDR2 reads SNEGSKA (reference sequence). V gave up 2 bases and J gave up 1 base, with 17 bases separating them. Written as DNA, the CDR3 is TGCAGTGCTAGAAGTCCCCCCACGGCCAGGAACACTGAAGCTTTCTTT. Translated, it gives CSARSPPTARNTEAFF.

V gene TRBV6-6 combines with J gene TRBJ2-2; D is possibly TRBD2 (5 bases). V was cut by 8 bases and J by 0 bases, with 13 bases left in between. Germline V gene sequence: CDR1 MNHNY, CDR2 SVGAGI (reference sequence). The CDR3 runs 15 residues. The CDR3 spells CASLLGNANTGELFF. The CDR3 coding sequence is TGTGCCAGCCTACTAGGGAATGCGAACACCGGGGAGCTGTTTTTT.

Only a few counts were recorded for this clonotype. J is TRBJ1-1 and V is TRBV20-1; 7 bases are a match to TRBD1. The V and J ends lost 3 bases and 4 bases, in that order; junction bases with no gene match: 5. The germline V gene has CDR1 DFQATT and CDR2 SNEGSKA (reference sequence). This CDR3 contains 13 residues. CDR3 protein: CSAREGTATEAFF. CDR3 DNA sequence: TGCAGTGCTAGGGAGGGGACAGCCACTGAAGCTTTCTTT.

The V and J genes are TRBV2 and TRBJ1-5; TRBD1 is a possible D gene (5 bases). The CDR3 covers 17 residues. The germline V and J ends were trimmed by 8 bases and 1 base, with 21 bases remaining between them. The germline V gene has CDR1 SNHLY and CDR2 FYNNEI. CDR3 in amino acids: CASGRGRLGMSNQPQHF. CDR3 DNA: TGTGCCAGCGGGAGGGGCAGGTTAGGGATGAGCAATCAGCCCCAGCATTTT.

This clonotype has only a few counts. The rearrangement uses TRBV5-4 and TRBJ2-5; possible D gene TRBD1, 6 bases. The CDR3 runs to 15 residues. The ends were cut back, 4 bases at V and 1 base at J, with 14 bases in the middle. Germline assignment: CDR1 SGHNT and CDR2 YYREEE (reference sequence). CDR3 sequence reads: CASSTSATGQETQYF. DNA of the CDR3: TGTGCCAGCAGCACGTCCGCGACAGGCCAAGAGACCCAGTACTTC.

Only a few counts were recorded for this clonotype. The V gene is TRBV7-9, the J gene TRBJ2-5; D not certain. Germline CDR1 is SEHNR and CDR2 is FQNEAQ (reference sequence). V lost 2 bases and J 5 bases, leaving 15 bases between the germline ends. This CDR3 is built from 15 residues. CDR3 in amino acids: CASSLLFSEWETQYF. In nucleotides, the CDR3 is TGTGCCAGCAGCTTATTATTCTCCGAGTGGGAGACCCAGTACTTC.

A few counts support this clonotype. The genes are TRBV6-6 and TRBJ2-7, with 8 bases lining up with TRBD2. V dropped 6 bases and J dropped 2; count of bases not matched to a gene: 12. Germline V gene lookup returns CDR1 MNHNY and CDR2 SVGAGI (reference sequence). The CDR3 is made up of 16 amino acids. The CDR3 sequence: CASSFPPSGSPYEQYF. The CDR3 DNA follows: TGTGCCAGCAGCTTTCCCCCTAGCGGGTCCCCCTACGAGCAGTACTTC.

This clonotype was counted between two and nine times. J is TRBJ1-2 and V is TRBV4-1; 12 bases align to TRBD1. Germline CDR1 and CDR2: MGHRA and YSYEKL. V shed 4 bases, J shed 6 bases, and the junction held 9 bases outside the gene matches. The CDR3 extends over 16 amino acids. CDR3 DNA: TGCGCCAGCAGCCGCGAGCCGGGACAGGGGGCAGATGGCTACACCTTC. Residues: CASSREPGQGADGYTF.

The chain couples TRBV6-5 to TRBJ2-7; D not resolved. This CDR3 contains 13 residues. Germline CDR1 reads MNHEY; CDR2 reads SVGAGI. Trimming pared 11 bases from V and 1 base from J, leaving 15 bases between. CDR3 DNA sequence: TGTGCCTCCATTCTCTTTTGTTCCTACGAGCAGTACTTC. Its translation: CASILFCSYEQYF.

Many counts were recorded for this clonotype. The DNA of the CDR3 is TGCAGCGTTGAGAGCAGGGCTGGGGCCAACGTCCTGACTTTC. Translating gives CSVESRAGANVLTF. The chain has TRBV29-1 and TRBJ2-6; perhaps TRBD1 as D (5 bases). In germline, CDR1 is SQVTM, CDR2 ANQGSEA. With 3 bases removed from V and 2 bases from J, the gap between germline ends came to 8 bases. The length of the CDR3 is 14 residues.

The CDR3 reads CASSLEMGGSETQYF. CDR3 nucleotides: TGCGCCAGCAGCTTGGAGATGGGGGGCTCAGAGACCCAGTACTTC. This chain links TRBV5-1 with TRBJ2-5; tentatively, D is TRBD1 or TRBD2 (6 bases each). Germline-derived CDR1 and CDR2 are SGHRS and YFSETQ. V dropped 0 bases and J dropped 4 bases, with 13 bases sitting between them. This CDR3 spans 15 amino acids.